This TCR beta chain stems from a study of blood T cell repertoires in COVID-19. Study at large: Researchers got acute and convalescent COVID-19 samples from the United States, Italy and Spain. From T cells, B-cell-depleted T cells, or PBMCs came the material, which was cDNA or gDNA.

In the original workflow: From reference gene primer amplification, estimates of nucleated cell counts were derived. Method: immunoSEQ multiplex PCR; TCRdb's copy keeps in-frame clones and lacks some. The V and J calls and clone size are taken from that table; D and trimming were inferred from the DNA. Of about 130,000 clones listed, about 70% are singletons. V was clipped by 7 bases and J by 2 bases; unmatched bases: 7. Germline lookup yields CDR1 SNHLY and CDR2 FYNNEI. The CDR3 covers 15 residues. This receptor was taken from a woman in her sixties or seventies with acute or convalescent COVID-19. The V gene is TRBV2, the J gene TRBJ2-2, with 7 bases identical to TRBD1. The sample comprised peripheral blood. The CDR3: CASNYQGVNTGELFF. Here the CDR3 DNA reads TGTGCCAGCAATTACCAGGGGGTAAACACCGGGGAGCTGTTTTTT.